Sequencing of this T cell receptor beta chain was carried out in a study of identical twins. CDR3 length: 16 amino acids. Trimming cost V 5 bases and J 0 bases, with 14 bases left between them. Germline CDR1 SEHNR, CDR2 FQNEAQ (reference sequence). This clonotype was seen only a few times. Each CDR3 protein is one row after TCRdb ran MiXCR on the 5' RACE reads. The sample has hundreds of thousands of distinct CDR3 sequences; about 14% are singletons. This sequence originates from a woman aged 18-29 years in good health. The sample taken for sequencing was memory (CD45RO+) T cells sorted from blood. This rearrangement joins TRBV7-9 to TRBJ2-1; D may be TRBD1 (5 bases). The CDR3, as DNA: TGTGCCAGCAGCGGTTACCAGGGAAGCTCCTACAATGAGCAGTTCTTC. Encoded protein: CASSGYQGSSYNEQFF. Variable domain in full (rest from reference TRBV7-9 and TRBJ2-1): DTGVSQNPRHKITKRGQNVTFRCDPISEHNRLYWYRQTLGQGPEFLTYFQNEAQLEKSRLLSDRFSAERPKGSFSTLEIQRTEQGDSAMYLCASSGYQGSSYNEQFFGPGTRLTVL.